The entry that follows covers one T cell receptor beta chain sequence. Antigen: not known. There are 12 residues in the CDR3. Germline V gene sequence: CDR1 LGHNA, CDR2 YNFKEQ. V lost 6 bases and J 4 bases, leaving 9 bases between the germline ends. This specimen comes from a study of immune cell composition in non-small cell lung cancer. General study findings and limits: Tumour TCR-beta clonality was not significantly tied to smoking pack-years.

The method was immunoSEQ multiplex PCR; TCRdb's version includes in-frame clones alone and lacks a portion of them. The data contain fewer than 6,000 clones, around three quarters of them singletons. The chain links TRBV4-2 to TRBJ2-5; D not resolved. This receptor was identified in a human donor with non-small cell lung cancer. Sequencing used lung tumor tissue. This chain's CDR3 is CASSLTGETQYF. In DNA form, the CDR3 reads TGTGCCAGCAGTCTAACGGGAGAGACCCAGTACTTC.